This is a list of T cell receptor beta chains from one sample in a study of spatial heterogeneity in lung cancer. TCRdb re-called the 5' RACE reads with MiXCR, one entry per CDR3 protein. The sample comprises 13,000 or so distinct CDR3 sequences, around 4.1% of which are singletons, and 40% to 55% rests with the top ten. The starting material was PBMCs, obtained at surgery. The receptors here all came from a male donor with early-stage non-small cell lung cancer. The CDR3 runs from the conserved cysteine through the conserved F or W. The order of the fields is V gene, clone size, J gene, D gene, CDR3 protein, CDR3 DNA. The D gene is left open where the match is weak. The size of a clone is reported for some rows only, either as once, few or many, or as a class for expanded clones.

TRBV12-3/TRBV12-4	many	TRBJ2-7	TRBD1	CASSFGQGAGYEQYF	TGTGCCAGCAGTTTCGGACAGGGGGCTGGCTACGAGCAGTACTTC
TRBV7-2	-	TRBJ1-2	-	CASSSGPLYGYTF	TGTGCCAGCAGCTCAGGACCTTTATATGGCTACACCTTC
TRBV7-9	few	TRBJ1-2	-	CASSPSQVGYGYTF	TGTGCCAGCAGCCCCTCACAGGTTGGCTATGGCTACACCTTC
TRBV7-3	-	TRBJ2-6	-	CASSLQALHSGANVLTF	TGTGCCAGCAGCCTACAAGCTCTCCACTCTGGGGCCAACGTCCTGACTTTC
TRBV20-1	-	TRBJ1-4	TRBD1	CSATGGESNEKLFF	TGCAGTGCAACAGGGGGAGAGTCTAATGAAAAACTGTTTTTT
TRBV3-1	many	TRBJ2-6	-	CASSLTAGANVLTF	TGTGCCAGCAGCCTAACGGCTGGGGCCAACGTCCTGACTTTC
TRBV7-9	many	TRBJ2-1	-	CASSLETAFPNSYNEQFF	TGTGCCAGCAGCTTAGAGACCGCTTTCCCTAACTCCTACAATGAGCAGTTCTTC
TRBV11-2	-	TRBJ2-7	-	CASSFGIGEAYEQYF	TGTGCCAGCAGCTTCGGTATAGGGGAAGCCTACGAGCAGTACTTC
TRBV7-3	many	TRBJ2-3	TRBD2	CASSLRGLAGDTQYF	TGTGCCAGCAGCTTAAGGGGACTAGCCGGCGATACGCAGTATTTT
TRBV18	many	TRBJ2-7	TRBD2	CASSPPRGGSFHEQYF	TGTGCCAGCTCACCCCCCCGGGGCGGGAGTTTCCACGAGCAGTACTTC
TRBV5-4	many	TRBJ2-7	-	CASSLGRGGTYEQYF	TGTGCCAGCAGCTTGGGAAGGGGAGGCACCTACGAGCAGTACTTC
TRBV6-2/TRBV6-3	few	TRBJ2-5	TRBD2	CASSILAGEGETQYF	TGTGCCAGCAGTATACTAGCGGGAGAGGGGGAGACCCAGTACTTC
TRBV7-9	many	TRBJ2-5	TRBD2	CASTEREGRETQYF	TGTGCCAGCACCGAGCGGGAGGGCCGGGAGACCCAGTACTTC
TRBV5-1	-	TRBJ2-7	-	CASSLDGQTPSF	TGCGCCAGCAGCTTGGATGGGCAGACCCCGTCCTTC
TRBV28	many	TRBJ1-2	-	CASSLPRTAAYGYTF	TGTGCCAGCAGTTTACCCCGGACAGCAGCCTATGGCTACACCTTC
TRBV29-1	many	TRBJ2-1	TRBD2	CSVLGLAGGPSYNEQFF	TGCAGCGTCCTAGGACTAGCGGGAGGGCCGTCTTACAATGAGCAGTTCTTC
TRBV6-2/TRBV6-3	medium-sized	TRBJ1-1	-	CASNRVLNTEAFF	TGTGCCAGCAACCGGGTATTGAACACTGAAGCTTTCTTT
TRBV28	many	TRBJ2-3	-	CATQTGPTDTQYF	TGTGCCACCCAGACAGGACCCACAGATACGCAGTATTTT
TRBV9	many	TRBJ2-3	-	CASSVDLDTQYF	TGTGCCAGCAGCGTAGATTTGGATACGCAGTATTTT
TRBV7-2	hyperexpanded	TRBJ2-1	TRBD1	CASRSIVGTGVHEQFF	TGTGCCAGCAGGTCCATTGTTGGGACAGGGGTCCATGAGCAGTTCTTC
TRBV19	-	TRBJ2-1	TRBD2	CASSQSGRYNEQFF	TGTGCCAGTAGTCAGAGCGGGAGGTACAATGAGCAGTTCTTC
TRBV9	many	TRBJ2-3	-	CASSVDRTDTQYF	TGTGCCAGCAGCGTTGACAGAACAGATACGCAGTATTTT
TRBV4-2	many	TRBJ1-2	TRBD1	CASSHLGQGAMGGYTF	TGTGCCAGCAGCCACCTCGGGCAGGGGGCGATGGGTGGCTACACCTTC
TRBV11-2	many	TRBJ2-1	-	CASSPYNEQFF	TGTGCCAGCAGCCCTTACAATGAGCAGTTCTTC
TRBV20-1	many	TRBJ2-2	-	CSASYPSTGELFF	TGCAGTGCTAGTTACCCTAGTACCGGGGAGCTGTTTTTT
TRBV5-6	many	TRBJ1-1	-	CASSDGPRRLSEAFF	TGTGCCAGCAGCGACGGCCCCCGTAGACTCTCTGAAGCTTTCTTT
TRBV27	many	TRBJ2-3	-	CASSWGRLSTDTQYF	TGTGCCAGCAGTTGGGGGCGCTTGAGCACAGATACGCAGTATTTT
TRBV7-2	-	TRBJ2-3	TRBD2	CASSSGALQRDTQYF	TGTGCCAGCAGCAGCGGGGCCCTCCAGAGGGATACGCAGTATTTT
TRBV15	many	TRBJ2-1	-	CATSSPTGTFSYNEQFF	TGTGCCACCAGCAGCCCCACCGGGACTTTCTCCTACAATGAGCAGTTCTTC
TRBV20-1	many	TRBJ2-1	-	CSARDVQRNSYNEQFF	TGCAGTGCTAGAGATGTGCAGCGGAACTCCTACAATGAGCAGTTCTTC
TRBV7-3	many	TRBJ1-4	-	CATPGASSEKLFF	TGTGCCACTCCGGGGGCTTCCAGTGAAAAACTGTTTTTT
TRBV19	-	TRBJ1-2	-	CASSVRDYGYTF	TGTGCCAGTAGTGTCCGGGATTATGGCTACACCTTC
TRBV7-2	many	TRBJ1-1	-	CASRSGLANTEAFF	TGTGCCAGCCGGAGTGGGCTAGCGAACACTGAAGCTTTCTTT
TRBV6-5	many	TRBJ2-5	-	CASSLTSRGETQYF	TGTGCCAGCAGCCTGACTAGCAGGGGAGAGACCCAGTACTTC
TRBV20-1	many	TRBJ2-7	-	CSASGSTGEQYF	TGCAGTGCTAGCGGGAGTACCGGCGAGCAGTACTTC
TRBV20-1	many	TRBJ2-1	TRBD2	CSARLGLAVNNEQFF	TGCAGTGCTAGATTAGGACTAGCGGTTAACAATGAGCAGTTCTTC
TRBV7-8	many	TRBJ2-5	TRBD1	CASSFDRGETQYF	TGTGCCAGCAGCTTTGACAGGGGTGAGACCCAGTACTTC
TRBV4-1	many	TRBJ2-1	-	CASSQDRGESKDEQFF	TGCGCCAGCAGCCAAGACAGAGGGGAATCTAAGGATGAGCAGTTCTTC
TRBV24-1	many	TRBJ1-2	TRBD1	CATSDLPRTGDIRNYGYTF	TGTGCCACCAGTGATTTGCCGCGGACAGGGGATATTAGGAACTATGGCTACACCTTC
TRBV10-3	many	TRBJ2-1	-	CAIRRGEGRGNEQFF	TGTGCCATCAGGCGAGGAGAGGGGCGGGGCAATGAGCAGTTCTTC
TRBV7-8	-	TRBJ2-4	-	CASSLGYRSTKNIQYF	TGTGCCAGCAGCTTAGGTTACAGGTCGACCAAAAACATTCAGTACTTC
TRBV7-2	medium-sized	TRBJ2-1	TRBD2	CASSLGLAGEQFF	TGTGCCAGCAGCCTCGGACTAGCCGGTGAGCAGTTCTTC
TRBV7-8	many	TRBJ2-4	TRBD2	CASSPSGISGIQYF	TGTGCCAGCAGCCCAAGCGGGATCTCAGGCATTCAGTACTTC
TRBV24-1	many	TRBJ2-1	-	CATSDFRRSGDNEQFF	TGTGCCACCAGTGATTTTCGGAGATCTGGGGACAATGAGCAGTTCTTC
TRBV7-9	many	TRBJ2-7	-	CASSLDRAYEQYF	TGTGCCAGCAGCTTGGACAGAGCCTACGAGCAGTACTTC
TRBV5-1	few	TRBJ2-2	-	CASSLAGVRAGSGELFF	TGCGCCAGCAGCTTGGCGGGAGTCCGCGCGGGTAGCGGGGAGCTGTTTTTT
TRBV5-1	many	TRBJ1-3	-	CASSLGGMNTIYF	TGCGCCAGCAGCTTGGGGGGTATGAACACCATATATTTT
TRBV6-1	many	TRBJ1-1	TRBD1	CASSDLNRGTEAFF	TGTGCCAGCAGTGATTTGAACAGGGGAACTGAAGCTTTCTTT
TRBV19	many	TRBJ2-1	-	CASSMGRNSYNEQFF	TGTGCCAGTAGTATGGGGAGAAACTCCTACAATGAGCAGTTCTTC
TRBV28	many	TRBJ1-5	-	CASTWGDQPQHF	TGTGCCAGTACCTGGGGGGATCAGCCCCAGCATTTT
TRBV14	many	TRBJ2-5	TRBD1	CASRGTGAVQETQYF	TGTGCCAGCAGGGGGACAGGGGCCGTCCAAGAGACCCAGTACTTC
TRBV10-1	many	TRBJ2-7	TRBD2	CASSAAGSYEQYF	TGCGCCAGCAGTGCAGCGGGATCCTACGAGCAGTACTTC